This T cell receptor beta chain came from a study of response to subunit inactivated influenza vaccine. Concerning this clonotype itself: Its antigen is as yet unknown.

The CDR3 contains 13 residues. Between the trimmed V and J ends, which lost 7 bases and 7 bases, there was a span of 14 bases. Study-level results: The authors put forward the suggestion that each seasonal influenza vaccination may bring in only a limited number of new T cells.

One entry per CDR3 protein results from TCRdb running MiXCR on the RT-PCR reads. The sample consists of approximately 520,000 distinct CDR3 sequences, roughly 27% of them appearing once. The rearrangement joins TRBV12-3 or TRBV12-4 to TRBJ1-5; D is perhaps TRBD1 (5 bases). The receptor was derived from a man aged 45 to 65 who received an inactivated influenza vaccine. This specimen was CD4+ T cells sorted from PBMCs, taken roughly 5 days after vaccination. The chain's CDR3 is CASTRGGWQPQHF. CDR3 DNA sequence: TGTGCCAGCACCCGGGGGGGGTGGCAGCCCCAGCATTTT.